This TCR beta chain was sequenced for a study of blood T cell repertoires in COVID-19. For the study at large: The cDNA or gDNA used as material had been derived from T cells, B-cell-depleted T cells, or PBMCs.

Libraries were prepared by immunoSEQ multiplex PCR; TCRdb keeps only in-frame clonotypes and omits some of them. Seen here are 160,000 or so clones, more than 70% observed once, and the top ten hold approximately 3%. Trimming at V came to 6 bases and at J to 0 bases, leaving 4 bases not matched to a gene. CDR3 length: 15 residues. Germline V gives CDR1 SNHLY, CDR2 FYNNEI. Sequencing input: peripheral blood. This TCR was sampled from a man in his 60s with acute or convalescent COVID-19. The rearrangement joins TRBV2 to TRBJ2-1; the match to TRBD2 covers 8 bases. The CDR3 DNA reads as TGTGCCAGCAGCCTAGCGGGTTACTCCTACAATGAGCAGTTCTTC. This sequence encodes CASSLAGYSYNEQFF.